This T cell receptor (beta chain) came from a study of CD8+ T cells in alopecia areata. Whole-study results and caveats: Resident alphabeta T-cell populations of normal skin are likewise subject to sequencing in scalp samples.

This clone was seen only a few times. What it binds is not known. RNA extraction was followed by reverse transcription into cDNA, which acted as the sequencing template. Assay: immunoSEQ multiplex PCR; the TCRdb copy retains only in-frame clones and omits some. Seen here are some 130,000 clones, about 49% observed once, and the top ten hold 18%. The input for sequencing was CD8+ T cells sorted from blood, taken at week 0. This receptor was identified in a human donor with alopecia areata.

The CDR3 coding sequence is TGCGCCAGCAGCGCCTACGGGCTGGAAGCTGAGTCAGATACGCAGTATTTT. This gives the protein CASSAYGLEAESDTQYF. The chain employs TRBV5-1 and TRBJ2-3, with D uncertain. CDR1 is SGHRS, CDR2 YFSETQ, per germline. Trimming pared 4 bases from V and 4 bases from J, leaving 22 bases between. CDR3 length: 17 residues.